This T cell receptor (beta chain) comes out of a study of cytomegalovirus exposure and HLA in healthy donors. In the PCR, 60 Vbeta and 13 Jbeta primers were used. The method was immunoSEQ multiplex PCR; TCRdb's version includes in-frame clones alone and lacks a portion of them. This repertoire shows over 130,000 clones, over 60% found once; its top ten account for less than 2%. Sequencing was carried out using PBMCs. The TCR was taken from a man aged 35-49 years in good health and CMV-seronegative.

The CDR3 here is CASSSWTGDVNTEAFF. CDR3 nucleotides: TGTGCCAGCAGTAGCTGGACAGGGGATGTGAACACTGAAGCTTTCTTT. The genes are TRBV27 and TRBJ1-1; 9 bases agree with TRBD1. The J segment lost 0 bases and the V segment lost 5 bases, leaving 7 bases of the junction unmatched. The germline CDR1 and CDR2 sequences are MNHEY and SMNVEV (reference sequence). The CDR3 loop spans 16 amino acids.